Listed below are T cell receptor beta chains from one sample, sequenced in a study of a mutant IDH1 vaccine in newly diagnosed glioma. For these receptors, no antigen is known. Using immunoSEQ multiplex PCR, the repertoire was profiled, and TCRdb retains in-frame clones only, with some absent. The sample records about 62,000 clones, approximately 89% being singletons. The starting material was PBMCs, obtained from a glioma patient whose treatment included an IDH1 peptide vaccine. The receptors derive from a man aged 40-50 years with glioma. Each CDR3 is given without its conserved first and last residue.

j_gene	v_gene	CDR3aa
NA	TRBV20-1	SASGANEQY
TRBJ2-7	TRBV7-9	ASSTRESSYEQY
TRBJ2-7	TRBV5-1	ASSLVIQGVSEQY
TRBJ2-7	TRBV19	ASNKEPGREQY
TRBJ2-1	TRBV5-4	ASSHSAGQGINEQF
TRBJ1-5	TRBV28	ASSSGFRNQPQH
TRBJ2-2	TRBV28	ASRRLAGPTGELF
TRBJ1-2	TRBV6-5	ASSYVGVGGYT
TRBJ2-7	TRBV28	ASSLWWQGSYEQY
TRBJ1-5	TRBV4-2	ASSRTRGDQPQH